The 8 T cell receptor beta chains listed next were all sequenced from one sample in a study of identical twins. TCRdb ran MiXCR on the 5' RACE reads and lists one entry per CDR3 protein. This sample carries 17,000 or so distinct CDR3 sequences, roughly 69% of them seen once, and the ten largest clones take 5.9%. The specimen sequenced was memory (CD45RO+) T cells sorted from blood. The receptors originated from a woman under 30 in good health. This table probably holds off-target reads from a library built for another chain.

The chain employs TRBV18 and TRBJ2-5, with 9 bases fitting TRBD2. The CDR3 contains 18 residues. Trimming cost V 1 base and J 2 bases; bases outside gene matches: 11. Germline lookup yields CDR1 KGHSH and CDR2 LQKENI. The CDR3 nucleotides are TGTGCCAGCTCACCACAACGCCTAGCGGGACGGCGGCAAGAGACCCAGTACTTC. Translation gives CASSPQRLAGRRQETQYF.

This clonotype has only a few counts. The rearrangement joins TRBV19 to TRBJ1-1; possibly TRBD1 for D (6 bases). Germline V gene data show CDR1 as LNHDA and CDR2 as SQIVND (reference sequence). Trimming left V 0 bases short and J 1 base short, with 15 bases between. CDR3 size: 17 residues. CDR3 amino acids: CASSIDRLGRGNTEAFF. For the CDR3, the DNA is TGTGCCAGTAGTATAGATCGGTTAGGCAGGGGGAACACTGAAGCTTTCTTT.

The V and J genes are TRBV7-8 and TRBJ2-1, with TRBD2 identical over 9 bases. This CDR3 has 15 residues. J was trimmed by 6 bases and V by 2 bases; bases with no gene match: 5. Germline V gives CDR1 SGHVS, CDR2 FQNEAQ. CDR3 nucleotides: TGTGCCAGCAGCTTAAAGCTAGCGGGACTCAATGAGCAGTTCTTC. Translating gives CASSLKLAGLNEQFF.

The V and J genes are TRBV6-6 and TRBJ2-2, with 8 bases that match TRBD2. This CDR3 has 16 residues. Trimming at V came to 0 bases and at J to 3 bases, leaving 3 bases not matched to a gene. Germline V gene lookup returns CDR1 MNHNY and CDR2 SVGAGI (reference sequence). CDR3 bases: TGTGCCAGCAGTTACTCGACGGGGGGGCACACCGGGGAGCTGTTTTTT. This encodes CASSYSTGGHTGELFF.

V is TRBV11-3 and J is TRBJ2-1, with a tentative D call TRBD1 (6 bases). Germline lookup yields CDR1 SGHNT and CDR2 YENEEA. V shed 4 bases and J shed 10 bases, with 14 bases lying between them. There are 13 residues in the CDR3. The CDR3 reads CASSSQTGREQFF. CDR3 DNA: TGTGCCAGCAGCTCACAGACAGGCCGCGAGCAGTTCTTC. The whole variable domain, filled in from reference TRBV11-3 and TRBJ2-1, reads EAGVVQSPRYKIIEKKQPVAFWCNPISGHNTLYWYLQNLGQGPELLIRYENEEAVDDSQLPKDRFSAERLKGVDSTLKIQPAELGDSAVYLCASSSQTGREQFFGPGTRLTVL.

This sequence joins TRBV6-6 and TRBJ2-4, with 8 bases that match TRBD1. Germline values: CDR1 MNHNY, CDR2 SVGAGI (reference sequence). The CDR3 has 20 amino acids. The V and J ends lost 0 bases and 0 bases, in that order; junction bases with no gene match: 13. CDR3 in amino acids: CASSYSKFSSRGRAKNIQYF. The CDR3, as DNA: TGTGCCAGCAGTTACTCGAAATTCAGCTCCAGGGGGCGAGCCAAAAACATTCAGTACTTC.

CDR3 amino acids: CARGDEEGYEQYF. CDR3 DNA: TGTGCCAGGGGCGATGAGGAAGGCTACGAGCAGTACTTC. J is TRBJ2-7 and V is TRBV2, with D uncertain. V was pared by 9 bases and J by 3 bases, with 15 bases between. The CDR3 loop spans 13 amino acids. In germline, CDR1 is SNHLY, CDR2 FYNNEI.

This clonotype was counted only a few times. The chain carries TRBV6-2 or TRBV6-3 and TRBJ2-2, with D tentatively TRBD2 (6 bases). The CDR3 has 14 residues. Germline V gives CDR1 MNHEY, CDR2 SVGEGT. Trimming took off 2 bases at V and 5 bases at J, with 9 bases between the two ends. In DNA, the CDR3 is TGTGCCAGCAGTTACATCCGGGAGACCGGGGAGCTGTTTTTT. Its protein is CASSYIRETGELFF.